This T cell receptor (beta chain) was profiled in a study of OX40 agonist ivuxolimab in advanced cancers. Assay: immunoSEQ multiplex PCR; the TCRdb copy retains only in-frame clones and omits some. This repertoire shows some 62,000 clones, 92% found once; its top ten account for 0.62%. The V gene end was trimmed by 6 bases and the J gene end by 9 bases; junction bases not matched to a gene: 6. In germline, CDR1 is SGHTA, CDR2 FQGTGA. The length of the CDR3 is 13 residues. This sequence joins TRBV7-3 and TRBJ2-1, with 9 bases that match TRBD2. The clonotype was recovered from an adult with an advanced solid tumor such as melanoma, head and neck, liver or kidney cancer. Here the sequenced sample was CD4+ or CD8+ T cells sorted from blood, taken in a trial of the OX40 agonist ivuxolimab. The CDR3, as DNA: TGTGCCAGCAGTGGGACTAGCAACAGTGAGCAGTTCTTC. It is translated as CASSGTSNSEQFF. Together with reference TRBV7-3 and TRBJ2-1, the CDR3 gives the full variable domain: GAGVSQTPSNKVTEKGKYVELRCDPISGHTALYWYRQSLGQGPEFLIYFQGTGAADDSGLPNDRFFAVRPEGSVSTLKIQRTERGDSAVYLCASSGTSNSEQFFGPGTRLTVL.